A single sample gave rise to the 17 T cell receptor beta chains below, sequenced in a study of human CD4 T cells and Enterobacteriaceae. Sequenced by immunoSEQ multiplex PCR; TCRdb stores in-frame clones only, minus some. The data show just under 30,000 clones, almost 85% seen once. The memory gate held CD4+ cells that were not CD45RA+CCR7+CD95- naive cells, over 95% pure. The source material was memory CD4+ T cells from blood. The receptors were sampled from a human donor in good health.

This chain links TRBV6-4 with TRBJ2-1, with no clear D. From germline, CDR1 is MRHNA and CDR2 SNTAGT. This CDR3 region has 15 residues. The V gene lost 0 bases and the J gene lost 7 bases, with 13 bases spanning the gap. The CDR3 nucleotides read TGTGCCAGCAGTGACTCGGTAGAGCCAGGAAATGAGCAGTTCTTC. It yields the protein CASSDSVEPGNEQFF.

The CDR3 loop is CASSSASTDTQYF. For the CDR3, the DNA is TGTGCCAGCAGTTCGGCTAGCACAGATACGCAGTATTTT. The chain uses TRBV21-1 and TRBJ2-3. TRBV21-1 is a pseudogene. There are 13 residues in the CDR3.

This clone was found once. The V call is TRBV15, the J call TRBJ2-1; the match to TRBD2 covers 14 bases. After removal of 3 bases from V and 1 base from J, the junction contained 11 bases not matched to a gene. The CDR3 runs 20 residues. Germline-derived CDR1 and CDR2 are LNHNV and YYDKDF (reference sequence). DNA for the CDR3: TGTGCCACCAGCAGGGCTCGGGGACTAGCGGGAGAAGGGTCCTACAATGAGCAGTTCTTC. This codes for CATSRARGLAGEGSYNEQFF.

The chain links TRBV6-1 to TRBJ2-5, with D possibly TRBD2 on 7 matching bases. This CDR3 is 12 amino acids long. Germline V gene lookup returns CDR1 MNHNS and CDR2 SASEGT. V was pared by 4 bases and J by 7 bases, with 10 bases between. CDR3 DNA sequence: TGTGCCAGCAGTGGGGAGGGGGGGACCCAGTACTTC. This sequence encodes CASSGEGGTQYF.

The chain has TRBV11-2 and TRBJ2-1; D may be TRBD2 (5 bases). Trimming took 5 bases from V and 9 from J, leaving 11 bases between them. The CDR3 covers 12 residues. The V gene's germline CDR1 is SGHAT and CDR2 FQNNGV. CDR3 DNA sequence: TGTGCCAGCAGCCCTCCCCGGGGTGAGCAGTTCTTC. Translating gives CASSPPRGEQFF.

V is TRBV19 and J is TRBJ1-4, with a possible D match to TRBD1 (6 bases). Trimming removed 9 bases at V and 8 bases at J, with 19 bases between. Germline CDR1 reads LNHDA; CDR2 reads SQIVND (reference sequence). The CDR3 totals 14 residues. DNA of the CDR3: TGTGCCAGCGAACACACCGGGGGCGCCGAAAAACTGTTTTTT. Protein product: CASEHTGGAEKLFF.

The chain combines TRBV19 with TRBJ2-5; D may be TRBD1 (6 bases). V dropped 0 bases and J dropped 5 bases, with 10 bases sitting between them. The CDR3 sequence is 14 residues long. The germline CDR1 and CDR2 sequences are LNHDA and SQIVND (reference sequence). The CDR3 region is CASSIEGADETQYF. As DNA, the CDR3 is TGTGCCAGTAGTATAGAGGGGGCGGATGAGACCCAGTACTTC. The variable domain in full, completed from reference TRBV19 and TRBJ2-5, reads DGGITQSPKYLFRKEGQNVTLSCEQNLNHDAMYWYRQDPGQGLRLIYYSQIVNDFQKGDIAEGYSVSREKKESFPLTVTSAQKNPTAFYLCASSIEGADETQYFGPGTRLLVL.

J is TRBJ2-5 and V is TRBV6-6; D uncertain. The CDR3 runs 11 residues. Germline CDR1 reads MNHNY; CDR2 reads SVGAGI (reference sequence). Trimming cost V 3 bases and J 5 bases, with 4 bases left between them. The CDR3 is CASSYGETQYF. In DNA form, the CDR3 reads TGTGCCAGCAGTTATGGGGAGACCCAGTACTTC.

CDR3 loop: CAFSWGAGGEETQYF. The DNA for the CDR3 is TGTGCCTTTTCTTGGGGGGCTGGCGGAGAAGAGACCCAGTACTTC. The chain recombines TRBV2 with TRBJ2-5, with D possibly being TRBD1 or TRBD2 (6 bases each). The CDR3 spans 15 residues. Deletions cut 11 bases from V and 3 bases from J, with 22 bases between. Germline assignment: CDR1 SNHLY and CDR2 FYNNEI.

This chain joins TRBV2 and TRBJ2-2, with TRBD2 matching 12 bases. Germline V gene sequence: CDR1 SNHLY, CDR2 FYNNEI. The V gene end was trimmed by 6 bases and the J gene end by 1 base; junction bases not matched to a gene: 12. This CDR3 has 19 residues. CDR3 sequence: CASSTSTSGRMRNTGELFF. In nucleotides, the CDR3 is TGTGCCAGCAGCACGAGTACTAGCGGGAGGATGAGGAACACCGGGGAGCTGTTTTTT.

The gene calls are TRBV19 and TRBJ1-2; 10 positions match TRBD1. The CDR3 extends over 15 amino acids. V was pared by 5 bases and J by 6 bases, with 9 bases of the junction left unmatched. Germline loops: CDR1 LNHDA, CDR2 SQIVND (reference sequence). CDR3 DNA: TGTGCCAGTAGTTCCCGGACAGGGGGGAAGGATGGCTACACCTTC. Translation gives CASSSRTGGKDGYTF.

The rearrangement uses TRBV7-2 and TRBJ2-7; D is undetermined. In germline, CDR1 is SGHTA, CDR2 FQGNSA. With 5 bases removed from V and 2 bases from J, the gap between germline ends came to 13 bases. The CDR3 covers 14 residues. This chain's CDR3 is CASSPTGPPYEQYF. CDR3 coding DNA: TGTGCCAGCAGCCCTACCGGACCTCCCTACGAGCAGTACTTC.

V is TRBV6-1 and J is TRBJ2-2; the D is unclear. The CDR3 sequence is 14 residues long. The germline CDR1 and CDR2 sequences are MNHNS and SASEGT. V dropped 6 bases and J dropped 0 bases, with 8 bases sitting between them. The CDR3 DNA reads as TGTGCCAGCAGGACGACGGCGAACACCGGGGAGCTGTTTTTT. It specifies CASRTTANTGELFF.

V gene TRBV7-2 combines with J gene TRBJ2-1; D remains unclear. This CDR3 comprises 15 residues. Germline lookup yields CDR1 SGHTA and CDR2 FQGNSA. Trimming pared 0 bases from V and 2 bases from J, leaving 8 bases between. CDR3 nucleotide sequence: TGTGCCAGCAGCTTAGCACCGTTTACCTACAATGAGCAGTTCTTC. Protein product: CASSLAPFTYNEQFF.

The rearrangement links TRBV2 to TRBJ2-7, with a possible D match to TRBD2 (5 bases). CDR3 length equals 13 residues. The germline V and J ends were trimmed by 3 bases and 3 bases, with 9 bases remaining between them. Germline-derived CDR1 and CDR2 are SNHLY and FYNNEI. The CDR3 DNA is TGTGCCAGCAGTGAGCTAGAGGGCTACGAGCAGTACTTC. Translated: CASSELEGYEQYF.

The J gene is TRBJ1-1, the V gene TRBV6-5, with 7 bases aligning to TRBD1. Trimming cost V 6 bases and J 5 bases; bases outside gene matches: 6. This CDR3 has 13 amino acids. The germline CDR1 and CDR2 sequences are MNHEY and SVGAGI. CDR3 sequence: CASSQGVRTEAFF. In nucleotides, the CDR3 is TGTGCCAGCAGCCAGGGGGTCCGAACTGAAGCTTTCTTT.

The J gene is TRBJ2-5, the V gene TRBV7-2; no firm D call. V lost 0 bases, J lost 2 bases, and 7 bases lay in between. The CDR3 runs to 14 residues. CDR1 and CDR2 from the germline V gene are SGHTA and FQGNSA. CDR3 region: CASSLAISQETQYF. In DNA form, the CDR3 reads TGTGCCAGCAGCTTAGCGATCAGTCAAGAGACCCAGTACTTC.